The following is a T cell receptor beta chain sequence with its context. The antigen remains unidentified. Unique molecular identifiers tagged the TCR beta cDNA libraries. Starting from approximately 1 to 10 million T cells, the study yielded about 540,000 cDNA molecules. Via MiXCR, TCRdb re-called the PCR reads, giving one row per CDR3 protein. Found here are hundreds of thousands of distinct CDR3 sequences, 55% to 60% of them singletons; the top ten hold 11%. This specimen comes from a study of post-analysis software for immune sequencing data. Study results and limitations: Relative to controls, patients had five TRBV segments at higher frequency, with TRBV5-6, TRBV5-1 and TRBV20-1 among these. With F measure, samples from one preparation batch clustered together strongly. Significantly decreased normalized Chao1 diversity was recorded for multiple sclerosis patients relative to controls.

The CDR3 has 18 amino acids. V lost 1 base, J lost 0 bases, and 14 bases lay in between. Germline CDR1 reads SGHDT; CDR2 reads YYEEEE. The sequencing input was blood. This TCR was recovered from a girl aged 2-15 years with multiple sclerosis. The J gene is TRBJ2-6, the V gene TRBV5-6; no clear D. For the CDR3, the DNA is TGTGCCAGCAGCTTGTACGGCGAGAGAAGCTCTGGGGCCAACGTCCTGACTTTC. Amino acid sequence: CASSLYGERSSGANVLTF.